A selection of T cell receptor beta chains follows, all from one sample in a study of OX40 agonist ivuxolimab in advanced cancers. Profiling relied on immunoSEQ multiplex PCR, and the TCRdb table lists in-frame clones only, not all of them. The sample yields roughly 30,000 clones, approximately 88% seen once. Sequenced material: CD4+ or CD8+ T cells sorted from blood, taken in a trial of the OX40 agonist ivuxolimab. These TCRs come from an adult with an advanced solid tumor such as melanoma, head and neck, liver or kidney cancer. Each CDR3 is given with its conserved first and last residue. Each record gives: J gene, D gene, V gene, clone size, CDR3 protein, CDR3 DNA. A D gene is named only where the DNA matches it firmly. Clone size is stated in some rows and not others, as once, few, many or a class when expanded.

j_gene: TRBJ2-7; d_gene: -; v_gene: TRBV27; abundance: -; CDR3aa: CASSLGLSYEQYF; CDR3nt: TGTGCCAGCAGTTTGGGCCTCTCCTACGAGCAGTACTTC
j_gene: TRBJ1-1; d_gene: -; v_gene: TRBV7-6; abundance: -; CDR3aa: CASSLDGTNTEAFF; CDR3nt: TGTGCCAGCAGCTTAGACGGGACGAACACTGAAGCTTTCTTT
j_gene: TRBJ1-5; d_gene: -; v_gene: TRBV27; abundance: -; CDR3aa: CASSEGRNQPQHF; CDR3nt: TGTGCCAGCTCAGAAGGTCGCAATCAGCCCCAGCATTTT
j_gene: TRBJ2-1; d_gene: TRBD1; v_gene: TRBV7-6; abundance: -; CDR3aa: CASSLAETGGYNEQFF; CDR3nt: TGTGCCAGCAGCTTAGCGGAAACAGGGGGCTACAATGAGCAGTTCTTC
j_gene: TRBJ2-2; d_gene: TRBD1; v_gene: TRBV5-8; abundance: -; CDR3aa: CASSVSRGLSRTGELFF; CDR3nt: TGTGCCAGCAGCGTGTCCAGGGGGCTAAGTAGGACCGGGGAGCTGTTTTTT
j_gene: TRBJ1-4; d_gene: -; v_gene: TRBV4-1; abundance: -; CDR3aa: CASSQVAGAEKLFF; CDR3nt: TGCGCCAGCAGCCAAGTTGCAGGGGCTGAAAAACTGTTTTTT
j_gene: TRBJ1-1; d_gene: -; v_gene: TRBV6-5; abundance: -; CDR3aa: CASSYSLAEGNTEAFF; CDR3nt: TGTGCCAGCAGTTACTCGTTGGCAGAGGGGAACACTGAAGCTTTCTTT
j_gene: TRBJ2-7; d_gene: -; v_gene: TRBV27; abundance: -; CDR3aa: CASSLDREVYEQYF; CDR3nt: TGTGCCAGCAGTTTAGACAGGGAGGTTTACGAGCAGTACTTC
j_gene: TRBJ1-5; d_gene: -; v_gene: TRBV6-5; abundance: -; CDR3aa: CASRQGSSNQPQHF; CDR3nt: TGTGCCAGCAGGCAGGGGTCAAGCAATCAGCCCCAGCATTTT
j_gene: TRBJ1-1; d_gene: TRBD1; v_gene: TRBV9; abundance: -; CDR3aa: CASSPTGANMNTEAFF; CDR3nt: TGTGCCAGCAGCCCCACAGGGGCAAACATGAACACTGAAGCTTTCTTT
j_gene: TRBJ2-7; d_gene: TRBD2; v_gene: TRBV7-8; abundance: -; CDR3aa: CASRLGLAGGIWEQYF; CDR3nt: TGTGCCAGCAGGCTAGGGTTAGCGGGGGGGATCTGGGAGCAGTACTTC
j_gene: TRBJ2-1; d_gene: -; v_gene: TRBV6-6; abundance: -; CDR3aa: CASSFWVGNEQFF; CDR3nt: TGTGCCAGCAGTTTCTGGGTCGGCAATGAGCAGTTCTTC
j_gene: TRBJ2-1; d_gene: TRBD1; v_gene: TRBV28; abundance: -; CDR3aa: CASSSIRQGAGIYNEQFF; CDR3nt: TGTGCCAGCAGTTCAATTCGACAGGGGGCCGGGATCTACAATGAGCAGTTCTTC
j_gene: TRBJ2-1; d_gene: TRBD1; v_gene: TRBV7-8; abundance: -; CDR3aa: CASSPSTGMNEQFF; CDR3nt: TGTGCCAGCAGCCCGTCGACAGGGATGAATGAGCAGTTCTTC
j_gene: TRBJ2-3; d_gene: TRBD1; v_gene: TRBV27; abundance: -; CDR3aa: CASRIMPGQGPDTQYF; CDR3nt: TGTGCCAGCAGGATAATGCCGGGACAGGGGCCAGATACGCAGTATTTT
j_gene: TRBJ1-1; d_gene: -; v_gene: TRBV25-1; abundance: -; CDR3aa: CASSFHGFGNTEAFF; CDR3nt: TGTGCCAGCAGTTTCCACGGTTTTGGAAACACTGAAGCTTTCTTT
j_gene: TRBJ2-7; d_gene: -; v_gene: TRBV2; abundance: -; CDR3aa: CASSEPGNYEQYF; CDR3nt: TGTGCCAGCAGTGAACCGGGGAACTACGAGCAGTACTTC
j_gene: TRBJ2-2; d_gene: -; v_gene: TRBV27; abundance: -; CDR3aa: CASSSADQHTGELFF; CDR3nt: TGTGCCAGCAGTTCCGCGGACCAACACACCGGGGAGCTGTTTTTT
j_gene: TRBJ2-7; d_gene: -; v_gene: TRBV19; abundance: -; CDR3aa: CASSSGVIYEQYF; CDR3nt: TGTGCCAGTAGTAGTGGGGTGATCTACGAGCAGTACTTC
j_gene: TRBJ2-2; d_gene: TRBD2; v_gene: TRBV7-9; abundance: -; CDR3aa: CAISGRPDSNTGELFF; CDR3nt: TGTGCCATAAGCGGGAGGCCCGATTCGAACACCGGGGAGCTGTTTTTT
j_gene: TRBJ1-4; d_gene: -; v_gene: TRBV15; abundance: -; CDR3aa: CATSSLNVRLFF; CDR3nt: TGTGCCACCAGCAGTTTGAACGTAAGGCTGTTTTTT
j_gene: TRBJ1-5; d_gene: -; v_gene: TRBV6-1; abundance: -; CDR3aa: CASSVDSSLNQPQHF; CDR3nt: TGTGCCAGCAGTGTGGACAGTTCTCTCAATCAGCCCCAGCATTTT
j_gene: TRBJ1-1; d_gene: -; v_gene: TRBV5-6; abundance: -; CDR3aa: CASSAPPGPRAEAFF; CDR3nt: TGTGCCAGCAGCGCGCCACCGGGGCCGAGGGCTGAAGCTTTCTTT
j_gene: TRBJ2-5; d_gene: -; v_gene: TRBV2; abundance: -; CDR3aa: CASTIGGGSQETQYF; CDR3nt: TGTGCCAGCACTATCGGGGGCGGGAGCCAAGAGACCCAGTACTTC
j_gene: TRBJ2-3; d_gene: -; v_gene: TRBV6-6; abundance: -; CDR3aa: CASSYSSGRDTQYF; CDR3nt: TGTGCCAGCAGTTACTCGAGTGGTAGAGATACGCAGTATTTT
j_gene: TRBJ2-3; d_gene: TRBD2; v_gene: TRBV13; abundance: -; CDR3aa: CASSTSGGAGDTQYF; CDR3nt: TGTGCCAGCAGCACCAGCGGGGGGGCAGGAGATACGCAGTATTTT
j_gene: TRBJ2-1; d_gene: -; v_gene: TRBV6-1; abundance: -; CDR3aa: CASSASEYNEQFF; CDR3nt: TGTGCCAGCAGCGCTAGCGAGTACAATGAGCAGTTCTTC
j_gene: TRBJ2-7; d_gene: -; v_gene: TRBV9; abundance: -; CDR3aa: CASSVAGTQNYEQYF; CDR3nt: TGTGCCAGCAGCGTAGCTGGGACGCAAAACTACGAGCAGTACTTC
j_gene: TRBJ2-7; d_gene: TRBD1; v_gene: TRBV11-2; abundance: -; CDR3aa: CASSLDFGTGNYEQYF; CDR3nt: TGTGCCAGCAGCTTAGATTTTGGGACAGGGAACTACGAGCAGTACTTC
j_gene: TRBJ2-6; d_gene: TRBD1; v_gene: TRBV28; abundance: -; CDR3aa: CASSLGQLSGANVLTF; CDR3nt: TGTGCCAGCAGCCTGGGACAGCTCTCTGGGGCCAACGTCCTGACTTTC
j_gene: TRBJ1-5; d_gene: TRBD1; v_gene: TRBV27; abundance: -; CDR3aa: CASSPDRMLYSNQPQHF; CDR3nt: TGTGCCAGCAGCCCGGACAGGATGCTTTATAGCAATCAGCCCCAGCATTTT
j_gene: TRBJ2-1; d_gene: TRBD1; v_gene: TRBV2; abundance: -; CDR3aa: CASSGSRDRRHNEQFF; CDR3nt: TGTGCCAGCAGTGGATCCCGGGACAGGCGACACAATGAGCAGTTCTTC
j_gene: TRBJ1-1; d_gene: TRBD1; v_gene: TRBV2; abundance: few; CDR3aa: CASSEDRGLTEAFF; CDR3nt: TGTGCCAGCAGCGAGGACAGGGGGCTCACTGAAGCTTTCTTT
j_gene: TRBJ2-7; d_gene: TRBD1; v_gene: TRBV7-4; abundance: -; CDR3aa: CASSLEGTVSYEQYF; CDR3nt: TGTGCCAGCAGCTTAGAGGGGACAGTCTCCTACGAGCAGTACTTC
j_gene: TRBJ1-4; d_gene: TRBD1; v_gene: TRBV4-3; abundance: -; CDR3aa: CASSTWDRGLATNEKLFF; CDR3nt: TGCGCCAGCAGCACCTGGGACAGGGGTTTGGCAACTAATGAAAAACTGTTTTTT
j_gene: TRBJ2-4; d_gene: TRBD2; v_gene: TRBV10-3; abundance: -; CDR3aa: CAMPPREREKVINIQYF; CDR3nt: TGTGCCATGCCCCCCCGCGAGCGGGAGAAGGTTATAAACATTCAGTACTTC
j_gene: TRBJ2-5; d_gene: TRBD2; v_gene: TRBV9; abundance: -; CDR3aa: CASSVATGLAGEETQYF; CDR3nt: TGTGCCAGCAGCGTAGCTACAGGACTAGCGGGAGAGGAGACCCAGTACTTC
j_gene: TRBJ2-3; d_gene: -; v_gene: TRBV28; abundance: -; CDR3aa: CASSPKTGLHTDTQYF; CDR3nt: TGTGCCAGCAGTCCCAAGACAGGACTGCACACAGATACGCAGTATTTT
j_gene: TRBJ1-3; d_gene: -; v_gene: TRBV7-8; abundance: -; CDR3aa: CASSLSGISSGNTIYF; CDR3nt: TGTGCCAGCAGCTTAAGTGGCATTAGCTCTGGAAACACCATATATTTT
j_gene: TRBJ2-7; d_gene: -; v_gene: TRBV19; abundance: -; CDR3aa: CASSISYTGAYEQYF; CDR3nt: TGTGCCAGTAGTATCTCCTACACCGGGGCTTACGAGCAGTACTTC
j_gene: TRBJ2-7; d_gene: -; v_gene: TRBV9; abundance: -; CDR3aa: CASSVGGSAYEQYF; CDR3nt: TGTGCCAGCAGCGTAGGAGGAAGCGCCTACGAGCAGTACTTC
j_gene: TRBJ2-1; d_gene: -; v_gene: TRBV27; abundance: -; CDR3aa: CASSSQGPYNEQFF; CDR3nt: TGTGCCAGCAGTTCTCAGGGGCCCTACAATGAGCAGTTCTTC
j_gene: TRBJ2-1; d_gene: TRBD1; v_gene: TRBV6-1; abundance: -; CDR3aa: CASGFGQGADEQFF; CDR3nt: TGTGCCAGCGGTTTTGGACAGGGGGCGGATGAGCAGTTCTTC
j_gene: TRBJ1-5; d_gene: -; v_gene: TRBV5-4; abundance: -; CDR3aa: CASSFGGSNQPQHF; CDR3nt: TGTGCCAGCAGCTTCGGAGGCTCGAATCAGCCCCAGCATTTT
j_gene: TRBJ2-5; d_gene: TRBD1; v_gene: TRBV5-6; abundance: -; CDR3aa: CASSSGVGGHGETQYF; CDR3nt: TGTGCCAGCAGCTCCGGCGTAGGGGGCCATGGAGAGACCCAGTACTTC
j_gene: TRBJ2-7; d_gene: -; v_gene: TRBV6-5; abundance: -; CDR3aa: CASSYGQGTYEQYF; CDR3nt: TGTGCCAGCAGTTACGGCCAGGGGACCTACGAGCAGTACTTC
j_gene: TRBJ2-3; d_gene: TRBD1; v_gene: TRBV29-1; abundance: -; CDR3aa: CSVEATGGRTDTQYF; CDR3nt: TGCAGCGTTGAAGCGACAGGGGGCCGAACAGATACGCAGTATTTT
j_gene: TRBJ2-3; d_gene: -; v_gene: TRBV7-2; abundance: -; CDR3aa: CASSLVTAFTDTQYF; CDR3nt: TGTGCCAGCAGCTTAGTGACGGCCTTCACAGATACGCAGTATTTT
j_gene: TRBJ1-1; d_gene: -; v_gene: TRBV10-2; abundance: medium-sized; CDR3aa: CASSVLWTVVEETEAFF; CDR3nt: TGCGCCAGCAGTGTTTTATGGACAGTGGTCGAGGAGACTGAAGCTTTCTTT
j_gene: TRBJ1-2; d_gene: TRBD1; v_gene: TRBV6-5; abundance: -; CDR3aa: CASSAGGYGYTF; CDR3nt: TGTGCCAGCAGCGCAGGGGGCTATGGCTACACCTTC
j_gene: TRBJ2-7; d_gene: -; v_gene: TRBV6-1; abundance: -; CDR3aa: CASSEYRGAMYEQYF; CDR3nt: TGTGCCAGCAGTGAATATCGGGGGGCGATGTACGAGCAGTACTTC
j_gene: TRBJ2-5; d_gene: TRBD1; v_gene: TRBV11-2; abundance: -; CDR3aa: CASSRSQGAGETQYF; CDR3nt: TGTGCCAGCAGTCGCTCCCAGGGGGCGGGGGAGACCCAGTACTTC
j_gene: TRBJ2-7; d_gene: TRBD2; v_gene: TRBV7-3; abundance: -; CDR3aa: CASSLAGVGYEQYF; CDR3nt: TGTGCCAGCAGCTTAGCGGGGGTGGGATACGAGCAGTACTTC
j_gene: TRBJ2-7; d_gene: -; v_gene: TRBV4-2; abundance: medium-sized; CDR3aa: CASSQWEASYEQYF; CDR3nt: TGTGCCAGCAGCCAATGGGAGGCCTCCTACGAGCAGTACTTC